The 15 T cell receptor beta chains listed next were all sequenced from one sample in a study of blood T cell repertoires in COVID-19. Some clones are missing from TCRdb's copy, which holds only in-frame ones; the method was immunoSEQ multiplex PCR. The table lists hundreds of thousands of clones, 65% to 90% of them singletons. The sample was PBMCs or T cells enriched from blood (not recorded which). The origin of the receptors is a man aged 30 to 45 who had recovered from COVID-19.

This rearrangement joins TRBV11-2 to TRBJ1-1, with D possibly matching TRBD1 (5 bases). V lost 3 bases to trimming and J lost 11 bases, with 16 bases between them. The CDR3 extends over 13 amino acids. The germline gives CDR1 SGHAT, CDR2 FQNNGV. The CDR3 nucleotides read TGTGCCAGCAGCTTTTCGATTGGGGGGAGGGCTTTCTTT. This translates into CASSFSIGGRAFF.

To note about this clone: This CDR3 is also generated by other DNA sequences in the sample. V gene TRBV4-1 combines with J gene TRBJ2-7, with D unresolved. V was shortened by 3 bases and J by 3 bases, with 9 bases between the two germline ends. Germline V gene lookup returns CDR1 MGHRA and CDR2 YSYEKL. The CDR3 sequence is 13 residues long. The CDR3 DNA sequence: TGCGCCAGCAGCCACCTACTAAGCTACGAGCAGTACTTC. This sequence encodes CASSHLLSYEQYF.

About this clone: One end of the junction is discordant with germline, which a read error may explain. The CDR3 region is CASSSSGFIHF. The CDR3 DNA is TGTGCCAGCAGCTCCTCCGGGTTCATTCACTTC. V gene TRBV28 combines with J gene TRBJ1-2; no clear D. Germline V CDR1 and CDR2: MDHEN, SYDVKM. The CDR3 contains 11 residues.

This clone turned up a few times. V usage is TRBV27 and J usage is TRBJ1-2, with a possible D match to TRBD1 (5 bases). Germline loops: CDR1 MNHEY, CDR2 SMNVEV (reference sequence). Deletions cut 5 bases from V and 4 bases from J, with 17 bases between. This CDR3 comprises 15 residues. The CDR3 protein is CASSPYPTDSYGYTF. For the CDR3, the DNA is TGTGCCAGCAGTCCCTACCCGACAGATTCCTATGGCTACACCTTC.

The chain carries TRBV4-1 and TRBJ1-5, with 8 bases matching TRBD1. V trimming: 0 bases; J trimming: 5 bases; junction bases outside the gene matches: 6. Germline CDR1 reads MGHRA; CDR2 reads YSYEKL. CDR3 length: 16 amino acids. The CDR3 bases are TGCGCCAGCAGCCAAGAAGGGTCAGGGGGCCATCAGCCCCAGCATTTT. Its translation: CASSQEGSGGHQPQHF.

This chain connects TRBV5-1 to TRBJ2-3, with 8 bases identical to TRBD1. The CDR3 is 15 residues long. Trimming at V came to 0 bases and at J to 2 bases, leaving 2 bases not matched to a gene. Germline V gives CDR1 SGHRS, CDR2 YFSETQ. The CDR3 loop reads CASSLDRGDTDTQYF. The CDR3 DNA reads TGCGCCAGCAGCTTGGACAGGGGGGACACAGATACGCAGTATTTT.

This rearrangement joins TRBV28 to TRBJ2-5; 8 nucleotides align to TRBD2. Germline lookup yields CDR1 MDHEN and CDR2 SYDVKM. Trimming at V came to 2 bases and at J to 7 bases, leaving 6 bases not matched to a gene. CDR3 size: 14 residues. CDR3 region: CASSLRGTSRTQYF. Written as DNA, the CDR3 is TGTGCCAGCAGTTTAAGGGGGACTAGTAGGACCCAGTACTTC.

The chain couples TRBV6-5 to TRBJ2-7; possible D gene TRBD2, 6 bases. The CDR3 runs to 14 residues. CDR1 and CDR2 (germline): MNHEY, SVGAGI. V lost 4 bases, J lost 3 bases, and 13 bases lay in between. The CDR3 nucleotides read TGTGCCAGCAGTTTTATCCCGGAGGGCTACGAGCAGTACTTC. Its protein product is CASSFIPEGYEQYF.

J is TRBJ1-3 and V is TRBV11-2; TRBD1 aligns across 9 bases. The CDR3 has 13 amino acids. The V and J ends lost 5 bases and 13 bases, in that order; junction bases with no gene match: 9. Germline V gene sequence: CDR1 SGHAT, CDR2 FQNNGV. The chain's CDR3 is CASSPRPDRGIYF. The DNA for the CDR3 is TGTGCCAGCAGCCCCCGCCCAGACAGGGGGATATATTTT.

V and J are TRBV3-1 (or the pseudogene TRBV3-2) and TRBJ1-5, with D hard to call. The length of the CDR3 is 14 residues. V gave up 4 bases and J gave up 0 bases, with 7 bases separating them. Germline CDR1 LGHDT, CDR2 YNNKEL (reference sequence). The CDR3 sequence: CASSRQNSNQPQHF. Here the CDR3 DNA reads TGTGCCAGCAGCCGGCAGAATAGCAATCAGCCCCAGCATTTT.

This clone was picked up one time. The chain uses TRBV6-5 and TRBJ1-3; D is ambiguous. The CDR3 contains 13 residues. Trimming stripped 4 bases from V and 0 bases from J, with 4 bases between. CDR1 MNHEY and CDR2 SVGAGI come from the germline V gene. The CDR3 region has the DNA TGTGCCAGCAGTTCGGTCTCTGGAAACACCATATATTTT. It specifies CASSSVSGNTIYF.

CDR3 amino acids: CSVQTGSDSPLHF. In nucleotides, the CDR3 is TGCAGCGTGCAGACAGGGTCAGATTCACCCCTCCACTTT. This sequence joins TRBV29-1 and TRBJ1-6; 7 bases agree with TRBD1. This CDR3 region has 13 residues. With 6 bases clipped from V and 8 bases from J, the junction kept 7 bases outside the gene matches. Germline lookup yields CDR1 SQVTM and CDR2 ANQGSEA.

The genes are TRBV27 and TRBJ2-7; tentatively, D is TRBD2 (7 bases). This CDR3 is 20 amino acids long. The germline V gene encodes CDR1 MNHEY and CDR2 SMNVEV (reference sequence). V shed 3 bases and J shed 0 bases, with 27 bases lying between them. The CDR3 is CASSFRIRGWGGNSSYEQYF. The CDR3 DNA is TGTGCCAGCAGTTTCCGAATCAGGGGCTGGGGGGGGAATAGCTCCTACGAGCAGTACTTC.

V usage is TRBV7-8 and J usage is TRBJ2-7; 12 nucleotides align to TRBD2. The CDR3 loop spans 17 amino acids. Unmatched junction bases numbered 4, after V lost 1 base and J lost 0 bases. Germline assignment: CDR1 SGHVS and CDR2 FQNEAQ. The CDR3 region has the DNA TGTGCCAGCAGCTTAGTGGGACTAGCGGGCAACTCCTACGAGCAGTACTTC. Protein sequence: CASSLVGLAGNSYEQYF.

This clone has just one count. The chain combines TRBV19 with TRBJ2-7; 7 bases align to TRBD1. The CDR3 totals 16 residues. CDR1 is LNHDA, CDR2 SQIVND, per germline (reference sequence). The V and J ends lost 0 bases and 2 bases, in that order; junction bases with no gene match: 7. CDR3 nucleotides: TGTGCCAGTAGTATAGACCCGACAGGGAGACCCTACGAGCAGTACTTC. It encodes CASSIDPTGRPYEQYF.